Reported below is one T cell receptor (beta chain). What it recognizes is unknown. The repertoire was sequenced with immunoSEQ multiplex PCR; TCRdb's copy has only in-frame clones and lacks some. The data contain more than 80,000 clones, roughly 90% of them seen just once; the ten biggest clones take up 25% to 30%. This sample is part of a study of T cell responses to AZD1222 COVID-19 vaccine. Study-wide results and limits: Seropositive at baseline were only a handful of AZD1222 recipients.

This CDR3 has 19 amino acids. Germline assignment: CDR1 MNHEY and CDR2 SVGEGT. V gave up 3 bases and J gave up 2 bases; unmatched junction bases: 12. This TCR was sampled from an adult who received the AZD1222 COVID-19 vaccine. Sequenced material: peripheral blood, taken 28 days after the second AZD1222 dose. This chain uses TRBV6-2 or TRBV6-3 with TRBJ2-3, with TRBD2 identical over 12 bases. The CDR3 DNA follows: TGTGCCAGCAGTTATCCTAGGCTAAGGACTAGCGGGGCCACAGATACGCAGTATTTT. It yields the protein CASSYPRLRTSGATDTQYF.